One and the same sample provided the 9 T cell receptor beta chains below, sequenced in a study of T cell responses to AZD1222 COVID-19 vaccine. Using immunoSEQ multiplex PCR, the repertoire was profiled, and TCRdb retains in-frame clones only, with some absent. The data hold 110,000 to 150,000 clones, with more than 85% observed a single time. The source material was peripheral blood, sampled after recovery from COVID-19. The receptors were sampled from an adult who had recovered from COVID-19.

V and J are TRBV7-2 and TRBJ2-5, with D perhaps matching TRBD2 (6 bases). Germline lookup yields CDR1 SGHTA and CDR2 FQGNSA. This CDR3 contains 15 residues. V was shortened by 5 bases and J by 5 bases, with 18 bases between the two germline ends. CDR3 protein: CASSPGGWGLETQYF. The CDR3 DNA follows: TGTGCCAGCAGCCCCGGGGGATGGGGTTTGGAGACCCAGTACTTC.

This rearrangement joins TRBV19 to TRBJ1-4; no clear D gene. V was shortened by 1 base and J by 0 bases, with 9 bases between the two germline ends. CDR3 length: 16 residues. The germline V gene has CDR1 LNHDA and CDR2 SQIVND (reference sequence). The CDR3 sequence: CASSIGTSTTNEKLFF. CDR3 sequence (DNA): TGTGCCAGTAGTATAGGAACTTCCACAACTAATGAAAAACTGTTTTTT.

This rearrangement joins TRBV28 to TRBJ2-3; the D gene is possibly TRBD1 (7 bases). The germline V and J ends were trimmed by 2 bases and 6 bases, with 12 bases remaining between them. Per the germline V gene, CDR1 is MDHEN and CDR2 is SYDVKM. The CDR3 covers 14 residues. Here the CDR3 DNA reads TGTGCCAGCAGTTTAAGGGGGCGGGACGATACGCAGTATTTT. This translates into CASSLRGRDDTQYF.

The CDR3 sequence: CATSRGQDTVYEQYF. The CDR3 DNA reads TGTGCCACCAGCAGAGGACAAGACACAGTCTACGAGCAGTACTTC. The rearrangement links TRBV15 to TRBJ2-7; the D is unclear. The V gene's germline CDR1 is LNHNV and CDR2 YYDKDF (reference sequence). V shed 1 base and J shed 3 bases, with 13 bases lying between them. The CDR3 extends over 15 amino acids.

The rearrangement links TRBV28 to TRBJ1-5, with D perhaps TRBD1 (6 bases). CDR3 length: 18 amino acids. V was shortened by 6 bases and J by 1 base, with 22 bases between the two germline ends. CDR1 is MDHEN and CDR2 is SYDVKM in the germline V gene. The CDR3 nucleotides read TGTGCCAGCAGACGAATCCTACAGGGACTGGGGAGCAATCAGCCCCAGCATTTT. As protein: CASRRILQGLGSNQPQHF.

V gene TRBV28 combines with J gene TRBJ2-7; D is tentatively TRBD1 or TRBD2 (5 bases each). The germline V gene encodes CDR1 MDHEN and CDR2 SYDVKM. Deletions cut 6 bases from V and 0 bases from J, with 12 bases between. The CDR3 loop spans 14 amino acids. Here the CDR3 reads CASSPLGDSYEQYF. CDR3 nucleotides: TGTGCCAGCAGCCCGTTGGGGGACTCCTACGAGCAGTACTTC.

The CDR3 bases are TGTGCCAGCAGTTTATCGAAAGCGGAGGGACCTACAGATACGCAGTATTTT. It is translated as CASSLSKAEGPTDTQYF. V usage is TRBV27 and J usage is TRBJ2-3, with D possibly being TRBD2 (6 bases). The ends were cut back, 0 bases at V and 3 bases at J, with 16 bases in the middle. The V gene's germline CDR1 is MNHEY and CDR2 SMNVEV (reference sequence). The CDR3 has 17 residues.

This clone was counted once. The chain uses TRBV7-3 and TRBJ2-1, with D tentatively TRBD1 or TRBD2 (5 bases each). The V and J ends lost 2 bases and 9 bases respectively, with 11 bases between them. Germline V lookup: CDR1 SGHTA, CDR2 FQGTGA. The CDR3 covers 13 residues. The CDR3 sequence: CASSLAARGEQFF. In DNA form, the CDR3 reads TGTGCCAGCAGCTTAGCGGCGAGGGGTGAGCAGTTCTTC.

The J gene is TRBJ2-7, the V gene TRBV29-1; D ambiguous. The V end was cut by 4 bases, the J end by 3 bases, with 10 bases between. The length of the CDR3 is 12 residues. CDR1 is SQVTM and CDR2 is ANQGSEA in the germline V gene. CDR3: CSVGRQNYEQYF. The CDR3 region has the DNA TGCAGCGTTGGGCGGCAGAACTACGAGCAGTACTTC.